This TCR beta chain was identified during a study of blood T cell repertoires in COVID-19. Study in general: Sites in the United States, Italy and Spain provided acute and convalescent COVID-19 samples. T cells, B-cell-depleted T cells, or PBMCs supplied cDNA or gDNA.

The authors' processing: Estimation of nucleated cell counts relied on the amplification of reference gene primers. The repertoire was sequenced with immunoSEQ multiplex PCR; TCRdb's copy has only in-frame clones and lacks some. V, J and clone size derive from that table, while D and trimming were established from the DNA sequence. This sample has about 190,000 clones, with around 90% found just once. The length of the CDR3 is 16 residues. The germline V and J ends were trimmed by 2 bases and 8 bases, with 19 bases remaining between them. CDR1 KGHSH and CDR2 LQKENI come from the germline V gene. The genes are TRBV18 and TRBJ2-1, with D possibly matching TRBD1 (5 bases). This receptor was taken from a man in his forties with acute or convalescent COVID-19. The sample consisted of peripheral blood. The CDR3, as DNA: TGTGCCAGCTCACCATTTCTTCCAGGGTCGGGCGATGAGCAGTTCTTC. Encoded protein: CASSPFLPGSGDEQFF.